Listed here are 30 T cell receptor beta chains from one sample, sequenced in a study of siplizumab effects on memory and regulatory T cells. Measured with immunoSEQ multiplex PCR; TCRdb has only the in-frame clones, and not every one. The sample holds 75,000 to 95,000 clones, 80% to 90% seen once. Sequencing used CD4+ T cells sorted from blood. The receptors were gathered from a human donor in good health.

In this sample, this clone turned up once. V is TRBV25-1 and J is TRBJ2-5; D remains unclear. From germline, CDR1 is MGHDK and CDR2 SYGVNS. V gave up 4 bases and J gave up 7 bases, with 13 bases separating them. The CDR3 is made up of 13 amino acids. As DNA, the CDR3 is TGTGCCAGCAGTGGATCAAGCGTAGGGACCCAGTACTTC. Protein sequence: CASSGSSVGTQYF.

This chain connects TRBV27 to TRBJ2-5; 7 nucleotides line up with TRBD2. The CDR3 sequence is 14 residues long. Germline V lookup: CDR1 MNHEY, CDR2 SMNVEV (reference sequence). Germline trimming cut 0 bases from V and 7 bases from J; bases unmatched to any gene: 5. The CDR3, as DNA: TGTGCCAGCAGTTTATCGAGCGGGGTAGGGACCCAGTACTTC. This gives the protein CASSLSSGVGTQYF.

The CDR3: CASSHGATYNEQFF. DNA of the CDR3: TGCGCCAGCAGCCATGGCGCTACCTACAATGAGCAGTTCTTC. The chain uses TRBV4-1 and TRBJ2-1; D ambiguous. This CDR3 contains 14 residues. Between the trimmed V and J ends, which lost 3 bases and 2 bases, there was a span of 8 bases. The germline V gene encodes CDR1 MGHRA and CDR2 YSYEKL.

The V call is TRBV15, the J call TRBJ2-7; 9 bases agree with TRBD1. J gave up 2 bases and V 3 bases, and 8 bases lay outside the gene matches. The CDR3 extends over 16 amino acids. Germline V gene lookup returns CDR1 LNHNV and CDR2 YYDKDF (reference sequence). The CDR3 region has the DNA TGTGCCACCAGCAGGGGTGGGACAGGGCTGACCTACGAGCAGTACTTC. Its protein is CATSRGGTGLTYEQYF.

V is TRBV5-4 and J is TRBJ2-3, with D perhaps matching TRBD1 or TRBD2 (5 bases each). CDR3 length: 17 residues. Per germline, CDR1 SGHNT and CDR2 YYREEE (reference sequence). V lost 4 bases and J 0 bases, leaving 18 bases between the germline ends. CDR3 nucleotides: TGTGCCAGCAGCATAACCGGGGCCGCGGCTAGCACAGATACGCAGTATTTT. Translation: CASSITGAAASTDTQYF.

The V gene is TRBV9, the J gene TRBJ2-3, with 13 bases lining up with TRBD2. The germline V gene encodes CDR1 SGDLS and CDR2 YYNGEE. The CDR3 sequence is 19 residues long. V was pared by 3 bases and J by 1 base, with 11 bases of the junction left unmatched. The CDR3 reads CASSANPFTSGRGTDTQYF. In DNA form, the CDR3 reads TGTGCCAGCAGCGCTAACCCATTTACTAGCGGGAGGGGCACAGATACGCAGTATTTT.

Only one count was recorded for this clone. Here the CDR3 reads CASSTTSASSYNEQFF. DNA for the CDR3: TGTGCCAGCAGCACTACTAGCGCCAGCTCCTACAATGAGCAGTTCTTC. The chain combines TRBV28 with TRBJ2-1, with TRBD2 identical over 7 bases. The trim removed 6 bases at V and 0 bases at J, leaving 8 bases unmatched. The CDR3 contains 16 residues. Germline CDR1 is MDHEN and CDR2 is SYDVKM.

The chain carries TRBV2 and TRBJ1-1; D gene uncertain. The ends were cut back, 4 bases at V and 3 bases at J, with 12 bases in the middle. Germline V gene data show CDR1 as SNHLY and CDR2 as FYNNEI. This CDR3 has 14 residues. The CDR3 DNA follows: TGTGCCAGCAGTGGGGGTACGCTCTACACTGAAGCTTTCTTT. It specifies CASSGGTLYTEAFF.

The table lists this clone with a count of one. The CDR3 coding sequence is TGTGCCAGCAGTAAACTAGCGGGAGGAGGAACCGGGGAGCTGTTTTTT. Translating gives CASSKLAGGGTGELFF. This chain uses TRBV2 with TRBJ2-2; 12 bases fit TRBD2. The CDR3 totals 16 residues. Germline V gene lookup returns CDR1 SNHLY and CDR2 FYNNEI. J gave up 5 bases and V 5 bases, and 6 bases lay outside the gene matches.

Only a few counts were recorded for this clone. The chain carries TRBV19 and TRBJ1-5; 9 bases fit TRBD1. The CDR3 has 13 residues. V was pared by 4 bases and J by 6 bases, with 1 base of the junction left unmatched. CDR1 is LNHDA and CDR2 is SQIVND in the germline V gene (reference sequence). The CDR3 nucleotides are TGTGCCAGTAGTAGGGACAGGGTTCAGCCCCAGCATTTT. Amino acid sequence: CASSRDRVQPQHF.

V usage is TRBV28 and J usage is TRBJ2-7; D not certain. Trimming took off 7 bases at V and 3 bases at J, with 13 bases between the two ends. There are 13 residues in the CDR3. Germline CDR1 and CDR2: MDHEN and SYDVKM. The CDR3 sequence is CASTPGGFYEQYF. CDR3 sequence (DNA): TGTGCCAGCACCCCCGGCGGATTCTACGAGCAGTACTTC.

This chain links TRBV29-1 with TRBJ1-2; 8 bases fit TRBD1. Germline V gene sequence: CDR1 SQVTM, CDR2 ANQGSEA. The V and J ends lost 3 bases and 6 bases, in that order; junction bases with no gene match: 9. This CDR3 is 14 amino acids long. CDR3 DNA: TGCAGCGTTGATTTCATGGACAGGGTCCATGGCTACACCTTC. Protein: CSVDFMDRVHGYTF.

The gene calls are TRBV19 and TRBJ1-1, with D tentatively TRBD1 (5 bases). The germline V gene has CDR1 LNHDA and CDR2 SQIVND (reference sequence). V gave up 4 bases and J gave up 1 base, with 7 bases separating them. This CDR3 contains 13 residues. CDR3 amino acids: CASSRQWNTEAFF. In DNA form, the CDR3 reads TGTGCCAGTAGTAGACAGTGGAACACTGAAGCTTTCTTT.

The chain uses TRBV7-8 and TRBJ1-3; no firm D call. Trimming removed 5 bases at V and 1 base at J, with 12 bases between. The CDR3 is made up of 15 amino acids. Per germline, CDR1 SGHVS and CDR2 FQNEAQ. The CDR3 protein is CASSPPIGSGNTIYF. The CDR3 DNA reads TGTGCCAGCAGCCCCCCCATAGGTTCTGGAAACACCATATATTTT.

This sequence joins TRBV5-1 and TRBJ1-1; D might be TRBD1 (6 bases). CDR3 length: 14 residues. Germline V gene lookup returns CDR1 SGHRS and CDR2 YFSETQ. Trimming pared 5 bases from V and 2 bases from J, leaving 13 bases between. The CDR3 here is CASRAADRNTEAFF. The CDR3 DNA sequence: TGCGCCAGCAGGGCTGCGGACAGAAACACTGAAGCTTTCTTT.

This rearrangement joins TRBV11-3 to TRBJ2-4, with unresolved D. Trimming cost V 4 bases and J 1 base, with 17 bases left between them. Germline loops: CDR1 SGHNT, CDR2 YENEEA. This CDR3 is built from 17 residues. The CDR3: CASSSQQRIGAKNIQYF. The CDR3 DNA sequence: TGTGCCAGCAGCTCACAGCAACGGATCGGGGCCAAAAACATTCAGTACTTC.

The genes are TRBV18 and TRBJ1-1; 7 bases align to TRBD1. Trimming cost V 6 bases and J 6 bases; bases outside gene matches: 7. This CDR3 spans 13 amino acids. Looked up from germline, CDR1 is KGHSH and CDR2 is LQKENI. CDR3 bases: TGTGCCAGCTCCCTAATCGGACAGGCTGAAGCTTTCTTT. The encoded protein is CASSLIGQAEAFF.

The rearrangement links TRBV25-1 to TRBJ2-7; the D call may be TRBD1 or TRBD2 (5 bases each). This CDR3 has 16 amino acids. CDR1 and CDR2 (germline): MGHDK, SYGVNS. Trimming pared 1 base from V and 6 bases from J, leaving 19 bases between. CDR3 nucleotides: TGTGCCAGCAGTGAATCGGGGACCTTTACAGGCTCCGAGCAGTACTTC. The encoded protein is CASSESGTFTGSEQYF.

This CDR3 reads CASKQREGDNEQFF. The CDR3 DNA reads TGTGCCAGCAAACAGCGGGAGGGGGACAATGAGCAGTTCTTC. The chain has TRBV7-8 and TRBJ2-1, with TRBD2 identical over 10 bases. The V gene end was trimmed by 7 bases and the J gene end by 5 bases; junction bases not matched to a gene: 5. The CDR3 is 14 residues long. Germline loops: CDR1 SGHVS, CDR2 FQNEAQ.

J is TRBJ2-4 and V is TRBV7-2, with no clear D. The CDR3 sequence is 15 residues long. The V gene's germline CDR1 is SGHTA and CDR2 FQGNSA. The V gene lost 1 base and the J gene lost 0 bases, with 7 bases spanning the gap. The CDR3 nucleotides are TGTGCCAGCAGCTTAGGGCGGCTAGCCAAAAACATTCAGTACTTC. Amino acid sequence: CASSLGRLAKNIQYF.

The gene calls are TRBV27 and TRBJ1-6, with D possibly TRBD1 on 5 matching bases. The CDR3 consists of 15 residues. CDR1 and CDR2 (germline): MNHEY, SMNVEV (reference sequence). V lost 1 base and J lost 8, with 12 bases in between. CDR3 sequence (DNA): TGTGCCAGCAGTTTATGGGCAGGGTTGGATTCACCCCTCCACTTT. The encoded protein is CASSLWAGLDSPLHF.

This chain links TRBV10-3 with TRBJ2-4; no reliable D call. V was shortened by 2 bases and J by 10 bases, with 6 bases between the two germline ends. Germline CDR1 ENHRY, CDR2 SYGVKD. The CDR3 extends over 11 amino acids. CDR3 DNA: TGTGCCATCAGTGAGGGTCCTATTCAGTACTTC. Protein: CAISEGPIQYF.

V is TRBV6-6 and J is TRBJ2-1; D may match TRBD1 or TRBD2 (6 bases each). The germline V and J ends were trimmed by 6 bases and 7 bases, with 22 bases remaining between them. Germline V lookup: CDR1 MNHNY, CDR2 SVGAGI (reference sequence). The CDR3 consists of 16 residues. The CDR3 sequence: CASSFYSGGGRNEQFF. CDR3 nucleotides: TGTGCCAGCAGCTTCTATAGCGGAGGGGGAAGGAATGAGCAGTTCTTC.

The chain carries TRBV11-1 and TRBJ2-1; D possibly uses TRBD1 or TRBD2 (6 bases each). Trimming left V 3 bases short and J 5 bases short, with 23 bases between. This CDR3 has 18 residues. The germline V gene has CDR1 SGHAT and CDR2 FQDESV (reference sequence). CDR3 DNA sequence: TGTGCCAGCAGCTTGGGCAAGGGGGGACTCCGGAGGGACAATGAGCAGTTCTTC. It specifies CASSLGKGGLRRDNEQFF.

DNA of the CDR3: TGTGCCAGCTCAGGGGGATTAAACACCGGGGAGCTGTTTTTT. Protein product: CASSGGLNTGELFF. The chain uses TRBV18 and TRBJ2-2; perhaps D is TRBD1 or TRBD2 (5 bases each). Trimming took 5 bases from V and 2 from J, leaving 9 bases between them. Germline V gives CDR1 KGHSH, CDR2 LQKENI. The CDR3 is 14 residues long.

The V gene is TRBV5-1, the J gene TRBJ2-1; 9 bases align to TRBD1. The trim removed 4 bases at V and 8 bases at J, leaving 13 bases unmatched. This CDR3 is 16 amino acids long. Per the germline V gene, CDR1 is SGHRS and CDR2 is YFSETQ. The CDR3 DNA reads TGCGCCAGCAGCGCCCTTACAGGGGGCGTCAGCTATGAGCAGTTCTTC. Protein: CASSALTGGVSYEQFF.

The V gene is TRBV5-1, the J gene TRBJ1-1; D is uncertain. Trimming took off 0 bases at V and 1 base at J, with 7 bases between the two ends. The CDR3 spans 14 residues. Germline loops: CDR1 SGHRS, CDR2 YFSETQ. Here the CDR3 DNA reads TGCGCCAGCAGCTTGGTTGCTGGGAACACTGAAGCTTTCTTT. This codes for CASSLVAGNTEAFF.

The CDR3 bases are TGTGCCAGCAGTTCTCTAGAGTCCCTAGAGACCCAGTACTTC. It yields the protein CASSSLESLETQYF. The chain links TRBV27 to TRBJ2-5; D remains ambiguous. The ends were cut back, 4 bases at V and 4 bases at J, with 13 bases in the middle. Germline CDR1 MNHEY, CDR2 SMNVEV (reference sequence). The CDR3 totals 14 residues.

This chain links TRBV28 with TRBJ1-5; 9 nucleotides line up with TRBD1. This CDR3 has 15 amino acids. Losses at the gene ends were 6 bases for V and 7 bases for J; bases not matched to a gene: 10. CDR1 is MDHEN, CDR2 SYDVKM, per germline. The CDR3 spells CASRNRDRVWQPQHF. The CDR3 nucleotides read TGTGCCAGCAGAAACCGGGACAGGGTTTGGCAGCCCCAGCATTTT.

The genes are TRBV27 and TRBJ2-7, with 7 bases identical to TRBD1. The CDR3 totals 16 residues. The germline gives CDR1 MNHEY, CDR2 SMNVEV (reference sequence). V was clipped by 3 bases and J by 3 bases; unmatched bases: 11. This CDR3 is CASSLGVGQGVYEQYF. CDR3 bases: TGTGCCAGCAGTTTGGGGGTCGGGCAGGGGGTCTACGAGCAGTACTTC.